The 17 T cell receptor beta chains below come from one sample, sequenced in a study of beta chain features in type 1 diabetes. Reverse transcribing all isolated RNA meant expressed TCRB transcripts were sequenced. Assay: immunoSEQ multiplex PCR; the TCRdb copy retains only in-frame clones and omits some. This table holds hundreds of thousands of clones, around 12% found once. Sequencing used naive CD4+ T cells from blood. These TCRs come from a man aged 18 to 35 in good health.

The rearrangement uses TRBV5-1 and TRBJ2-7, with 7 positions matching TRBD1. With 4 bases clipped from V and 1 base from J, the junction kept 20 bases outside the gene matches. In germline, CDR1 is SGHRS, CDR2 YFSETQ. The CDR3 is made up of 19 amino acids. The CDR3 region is CASSPETGFLALRSYEQYF. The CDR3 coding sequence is TGCGCCAGCAGCCCAGAGACAGGGTTTCTTGCCCTGAGGTCCTACGAGCAGTACTTC.

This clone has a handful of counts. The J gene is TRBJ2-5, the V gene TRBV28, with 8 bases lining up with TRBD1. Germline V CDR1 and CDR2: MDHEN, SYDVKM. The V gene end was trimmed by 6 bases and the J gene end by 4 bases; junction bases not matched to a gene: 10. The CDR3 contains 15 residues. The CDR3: CASRTGDGSLETQYF. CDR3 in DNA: TGTGCCAGCAGGACAGGGGATGGGTCTTTAGAGACCCAGTACTTC. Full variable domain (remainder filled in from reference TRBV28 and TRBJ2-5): DVKVTQSSRYLVKRTGEKVFLECVQDMDHENMFWYRQDPGLGLRLIYFSYDVKMKEKGDIPEGYSVSREKKERFSLILESASTNQTSMYLCASRTGDGSLETQYFGPGTRLLVL.

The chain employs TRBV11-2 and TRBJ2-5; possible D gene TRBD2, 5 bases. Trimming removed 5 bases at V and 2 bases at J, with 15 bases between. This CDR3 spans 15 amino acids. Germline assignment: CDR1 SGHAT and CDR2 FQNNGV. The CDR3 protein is CASSGGPQRQETQYF. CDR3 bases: TGTGCCAGCAGCGGAGGACCTCAGAGACAAGAGACCCAGTACTTC.

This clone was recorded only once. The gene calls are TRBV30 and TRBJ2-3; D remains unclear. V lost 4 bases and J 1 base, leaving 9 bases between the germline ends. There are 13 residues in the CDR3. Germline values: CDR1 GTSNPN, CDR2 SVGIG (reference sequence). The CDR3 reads CAWTIRGTDTQYF. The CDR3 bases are TGTGCCTGGACTATTCGGGGCACAGATACGCAGTATTTT.

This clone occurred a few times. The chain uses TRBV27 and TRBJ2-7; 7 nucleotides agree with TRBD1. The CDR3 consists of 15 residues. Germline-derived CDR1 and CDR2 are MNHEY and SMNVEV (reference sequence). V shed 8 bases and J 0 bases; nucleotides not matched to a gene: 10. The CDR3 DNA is TGTGCCAGCTTCCCGACGGGACAGAGCTCCTACGAGCAGTACTTC. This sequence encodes CASFPTGQSSYEQYF.

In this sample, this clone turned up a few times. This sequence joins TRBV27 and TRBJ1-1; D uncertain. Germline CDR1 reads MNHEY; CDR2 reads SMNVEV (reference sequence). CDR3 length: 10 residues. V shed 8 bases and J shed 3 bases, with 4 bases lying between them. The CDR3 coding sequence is TGTGCCAGCCCGGACACTGAAGCTTTCTTT. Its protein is CASPDTEAFF.

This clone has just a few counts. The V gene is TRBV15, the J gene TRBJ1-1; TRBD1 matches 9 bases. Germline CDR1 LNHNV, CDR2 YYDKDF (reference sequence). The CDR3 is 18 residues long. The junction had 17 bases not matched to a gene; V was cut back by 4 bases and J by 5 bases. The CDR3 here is CATSTLPTGGFRRTEAFF. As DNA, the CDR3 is TGTGCCACCAGCACCCTCCCCACAGGGGGCTTTCGTCGGACTGAAGCTTTCTTT.

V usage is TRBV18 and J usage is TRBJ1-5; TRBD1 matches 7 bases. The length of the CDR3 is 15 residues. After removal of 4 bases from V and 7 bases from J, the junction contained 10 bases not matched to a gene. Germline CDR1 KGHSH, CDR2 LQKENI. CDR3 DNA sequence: TGTGCCAGCTCACGTACAGGGGTCCGCGGCCAGCCCCAGCATTTT. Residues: CASSRTGVRGQPQHF.

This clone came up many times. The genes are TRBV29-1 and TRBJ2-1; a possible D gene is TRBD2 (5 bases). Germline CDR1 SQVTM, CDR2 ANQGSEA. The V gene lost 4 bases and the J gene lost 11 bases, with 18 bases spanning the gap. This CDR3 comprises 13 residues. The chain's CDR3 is CSVVTTPRRKQFF. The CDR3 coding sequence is TGCAGCGTTGTAACTACCCCTCGGAGGAAGCAGTTCTTC.

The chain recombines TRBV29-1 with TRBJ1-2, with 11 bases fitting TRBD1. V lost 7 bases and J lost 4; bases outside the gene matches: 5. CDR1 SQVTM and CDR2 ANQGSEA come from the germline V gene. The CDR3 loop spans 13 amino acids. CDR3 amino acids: CSAAGTGGYGYTF. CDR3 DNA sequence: TGCAGCGCTGCCGGGACAGGGGGCTATGGCTACACCTTC. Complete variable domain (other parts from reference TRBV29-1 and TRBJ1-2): SAVISQKPSRDICQRGTSLTIQCQVDSQVTMMFWYRQQPGQSLTLIATANQGSEATYESGFVIDKFPISRPNLTFSTLTVSNMSPEDSSIYLCSAAGTGGYGYTFGSGTRLTVV.

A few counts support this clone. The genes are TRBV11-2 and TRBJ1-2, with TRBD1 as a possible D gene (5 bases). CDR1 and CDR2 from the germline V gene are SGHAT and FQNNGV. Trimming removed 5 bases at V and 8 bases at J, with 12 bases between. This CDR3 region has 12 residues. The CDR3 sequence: CASSPSGGGYTF. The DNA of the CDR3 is TGTGCCAGCAGCCCCTCGGGGGGGGGCTACACCTTC.

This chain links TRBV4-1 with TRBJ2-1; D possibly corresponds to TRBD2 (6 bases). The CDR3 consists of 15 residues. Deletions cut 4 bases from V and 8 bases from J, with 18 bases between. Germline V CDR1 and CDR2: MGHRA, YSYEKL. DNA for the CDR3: TGCGCCAGCAGCCGTCAGGAACTAGCTACGTATGAGCAGTTCTTC. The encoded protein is CASSRQELATYEQFF.

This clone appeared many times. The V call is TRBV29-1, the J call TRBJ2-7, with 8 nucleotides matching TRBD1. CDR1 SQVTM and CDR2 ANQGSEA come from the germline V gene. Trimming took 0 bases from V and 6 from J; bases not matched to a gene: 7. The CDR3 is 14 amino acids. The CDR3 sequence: CSVEEGYQGAEQYF. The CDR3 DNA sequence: TGCAGCGTTGAAGAAGGATACCAGGGGGCCGAGCAGTACTTC.

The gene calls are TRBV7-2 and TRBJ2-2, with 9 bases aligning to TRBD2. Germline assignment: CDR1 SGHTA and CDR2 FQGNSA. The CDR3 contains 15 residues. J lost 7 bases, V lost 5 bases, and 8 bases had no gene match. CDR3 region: CASSGTSPGVGELFF. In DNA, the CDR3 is TGTGCCAGCAGCGGGACTAGCCCCGGTGTCGGGGAGCTGTTTTTT. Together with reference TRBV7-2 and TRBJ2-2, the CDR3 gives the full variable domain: GAGVSQSPSNKVTEKGKDVELRCDPISGHTALYWYRQSLGQGLEFLIYFQGNSAPDKSGLPSDRFSAERTGGSVSTLTIQRTQQEDSAVYLCASSGTSPGVGELFFGEGSRLTVL.

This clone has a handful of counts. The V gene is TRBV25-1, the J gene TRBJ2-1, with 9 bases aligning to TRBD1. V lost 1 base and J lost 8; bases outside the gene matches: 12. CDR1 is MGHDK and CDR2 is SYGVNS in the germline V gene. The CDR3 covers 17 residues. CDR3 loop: CASSESPGTGNGDEQFF. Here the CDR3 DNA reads TGTGCCAGCAGTGAATCCCCCGGGACAGGGAATGGTGATGAGCAGTTCTTC.

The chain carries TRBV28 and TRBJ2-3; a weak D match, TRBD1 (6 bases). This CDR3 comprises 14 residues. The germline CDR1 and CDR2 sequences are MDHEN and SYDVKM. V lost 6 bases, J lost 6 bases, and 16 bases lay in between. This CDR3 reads CASRTDRGRDTQYF. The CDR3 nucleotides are TGTGCCAGCAGGACGGACAGAGGGCGGGATACGCAGTATTTT.

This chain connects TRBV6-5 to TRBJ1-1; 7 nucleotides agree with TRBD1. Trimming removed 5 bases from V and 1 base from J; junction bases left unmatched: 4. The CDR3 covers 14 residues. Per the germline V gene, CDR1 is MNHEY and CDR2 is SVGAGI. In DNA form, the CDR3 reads TGTGCCAGCAGTATACAGGGGAAGAACACTGAAGCTTTCTTT. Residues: CASSIQGKNTEAFF.